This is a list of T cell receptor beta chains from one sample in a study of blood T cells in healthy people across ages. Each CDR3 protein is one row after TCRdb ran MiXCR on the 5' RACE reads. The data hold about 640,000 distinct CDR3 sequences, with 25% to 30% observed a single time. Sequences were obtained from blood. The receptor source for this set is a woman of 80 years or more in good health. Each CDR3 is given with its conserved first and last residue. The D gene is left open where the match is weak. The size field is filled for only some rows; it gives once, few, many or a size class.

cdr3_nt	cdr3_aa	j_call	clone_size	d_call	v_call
TGCGCCAGCAGACAATCCGTGCCGGGGGGCTCAGGAAACACCATATATTTT	CASRQSVPGGSGNTIYF	TRBJ1-3	-	-	TRBV4-1
TGTGCCAGTCCCTCGACCATGGGGTATGGCTACACCTTC	CASPSTMGYGYTF	TRBJ1-2	few	-	TRBV2
TGTGCCAGCAGTTTAAGGGGTGGGCGAAGCGACGAGCAGTACTTC	CASSLRGGRSDEQYF	TRBJ2-7	-	-	TRBV27
TGTGCCAGCAGCCCCTTCGGGCAGGGGGCCAGGTTGGCCCAGTACTTC	CASSPFGQGARLAQYF	TRBJ2-5	-	TRBD1	TRBV7-2
TGCAGTGCTAGGAGGTTGGGGACTAGCGGGCCCCGGGAAGAGACCCAGTACTTC	CSARRLGTSGPREETQYF	TRBJ2-5	-	TRBD2	TRBV20-1
TGCAGTGCTACTAGCGGGGGGGGAGATACGCAGTATTTT	CSATSGGGDTQYF	TRBJ2-3	many	TRBD2	TRBV20-1
TGTGCCAGCAGCCAAACGACAGGGGCCCCCTATGGCTACACCTTC	CASSQTTGAPYGYTF	TRBJ1-2	many	TRBD1	TRBV11-1
TGTGCCATCACCGGCGACAAGGATCAGCCCCAGCATTTT	CAITGDKDQPQHF	TRBJ1-5	-	-	TRBV10-3
TGCAGCGTTGGGGGACAGGGTAATCAGCCCCAGCATTTT	CSVGGQGNQPQHF	TRBJ1-5	-	TRBD1	TRBV29-1
TGTGCCAGCAGTTACGGGGACAGGGGGTACCAAGAGACCCAGTACTTC	CASSYGDRGYQETQYF	TRBJ2-5	many	TRBD1	TRBV6-6
TGTGCCTGGGGACCGAGCTACACCTTC	CAWGPSYTF	TRBJ1-2	few	-	TRBV30
TGTGCCAGCAGCAAACAGGGGGCGTTCGGAAACACCATATATTTT	CASSKQGAFGNTIYF	TRBJ1-3	few	TRBD1	TRBV11-2
TGCAGCGTGCCGACACCTTTTAGCTCCTACGAGCAGTACTTC	CSVPTPFSSYEQYF	TRBJ2-7	once	-	TRBV29-1
TGTGCCAGCGACAGGGGGCGGGACACTGAAGCTTTCTTT	CASDRGRDTEAFF	TRBJ1-1	many	TRBD1	TRBV10-3
TGTGCCAGCAGCTTCCCCTCGGGGGGGGGATACAATGAGCAGTTCTTC	CASSFPSGGGYNEQFF	TRBJ2-1	-	TRBD2	TRBV11-2
TGCAGTGCCGCGGGGGGGCTGGAGACCCAGTACTTC	CSAAGGLETQYF	TRBJ2-5	many	TRBD2	TRBV20-1
TGCAGTGCTAGGTCTTTTGGGATTGGCAGCTCCTACGAGCAGTACTTC	CSARSFGIGSSYEQYF	TRBJ2-7	many	-	TRBV20-1
TGCAGCGGAAAAGACGGGAGCTCCTACAATGAGCAGTTCTTC	CSGKDGSSYNEQFF	TRBJ2-1	-	-	TRBV29-1
TGCGCCAGCAGCCAGGCAGGGTATGGATACTATGGCTACACCTTC	CASSQAGYGYYGYTF	TRBJ1-2	many	-	TRBV4-1
TGCAGTGCTGCCCCCTCGTCAGGGGGGGCGATAACCTACGAGCAGTACTTC	CSAAPSSGGAITYEQYF	TRBJ2-7	many	-	TRBV20-1
TGCGCCAGCAGCTTGTCGGGGGCTATCGGGCAGCCCCAGCATTTT	CASSLSGAIGQPQHF	TRBJ1-5	few	-	TRBV5-1
TGTGCCACCACCGGCAATCAGGGATTAAAATCCAATGAGCAGTTCTTC	CATTGNQGLKSNEQFF	TRBJ2-1	many	-	TRBV15
TGTGCCAGCAGTCCCCTGGACCGTAACTATGGCTACACCTTC	CASSPLDRNYGYTF	TRBJ1-2	many	-	TRBV27
TGTGCCAGCGGGCGGGGGAGGGATGATACGCAGTATTTT	CASGRGRDDTQYF	TRBJ2-3	many	TRBD2	TRBV6-5
TGTGCCAGCAGTGGACAGGGGGGCAATCAGCCCCAGCATTTT	CASSGQGGNQPQHF	TRBJ1-5	many	TRBD1	TRBV6-1
TGTGCCATCAGTGAAGAGGCGGGACCCTCGGGCGAGCAGTACTTC	CAISEEAGPSGEQYF	TRBJ2-7	many	-	TRBV10-3
TGTGCCAGCAGCTTCCGGTGGGGGGCCGGATGGGAGCAGTACTTC	CASSFRWGAGWEQYF	TRBJ2-7	once	-	TRBV7-2
TGTGCCTGGAGTGGTCTCCACGAGCAGTACTTC	CAWSGLHEQYF	TRBJ2-7	many	-	TRBV30
TGTGCCATCAGTACGGACAGGCCGAGGACCGGGGAGCTGTTTTTT	CAISTDRPRTGELFF	TRBJ2-2	-	TRBD1	TRBV10-3
TGTGCCAGCAGCGAACGGAACGGGATCTTCGGGCAGTACTTC	CASSERNGIFGQYF	TRBJ2-7	many	-	TRBV11-2
TGCAGTGCGGCGGGGTTGGGTGGCAATGAGCAGTACTTC	CSAAGLGGNEQYF	TRBJ2-7	-	-	TRBV20-1
TGCAGCGTTGATTTAGCCCCCGGGAGCTCCTACAATGAGCAGTTCTTC	CSVDLAPGSSYNEQFF	TRBJ2-1	many	-	TRBV29-1
TGTGCCAGCAGCCCGCGGGTCGGTGGGGTCTACGAGCAGTACTTC	CASSPRVGGVYEQYF	TRBJ2-7	many	-	TRBV7-2
TGTGCCAGCAGCTCCGGGGACAGAAACGTGAACACTGAAGCTTTCTTT	CASSSGDRNVNTEAFF	TRBJ1-1	few	TRBD1	TRBV7-9
TGTGCCAGCAGCTTACGCCCTCAGCGGGGGTGGGAAGAGACCCAGTACTTC	CASSLRPQRGWEETQYF	TRBJ2-5	many	TRBD2	TRBV7-9
TGTGCCAGCAGTTTATATCTGGAACCAGGTACGCAGTATTTT	CASSLYLEPGTQYF	TRBJ2-3	-	-	TRBV12-3/TRBV12-4
TGCGCCAGCAGCTTGGTACCAGCGGGGAACGAGCGGTACTTC	CASSLVPAGNERYF	TRBJ2-7	once	TRBD2	TRBV5-1
TGCGCCAGCAGCCAAGATGGGGAGGCTGAAGCTTTCTTT	CASSQDGEAEAFF	TRBJ1-1	-	-	TRBV4-3
TGCGCCAGCAGCCCTGCAGCGGGGGCTTACAATGAGCAGTACTTC	CASSPAAGAYNEQYF	TRBJ2-5	-	TRBD2	TRBV5-1
TGTGCCAGCAGCTACCCTGGGACGGTAGGGTTAGACTACACCTTC	CASSYPGTVGLDYTF	TRBJ1-2	few	-	TRBV6-6
TGTGCCAGCAGCTTGGGAAGGGTCGCCTACAATGAGCAGTACTTC	CASSLGRVAYNEQYF	TRBJ2-7	-	-	TRBV7-9
TGTGCCAGCTCACTGACTAGCGGGGGTTCAAAGTACGAGCAGTACTTC	CASSLTSGGSKYEQYF	TRBJ2-7	few	TRBD2	TRBV18
TGTGCCAGCAGTGGACCCCGGACAGGGGAGGGTGGCTACACCTTC	CASSGPRTGEGGYTF	TRBJ1-2	-	TRBD1	TRBV6-1
TGTGCCAGCAGGGATCGTTTGAACACTGAAGCTTTCTTT	CASRDRLNTEAFF	TRBJ1-1	many	-	TRBV7-8
TGCGCCAGCAGCCTAAGGGACAGGGAACGGGATACGCAGTATTTT	CASSLRDRERDTQYF	TRBJ2-3	few	TRBD1	TRBV5-1
TGTGCCAGCAGCCTATGGACTAGCGGGGGGGTCTACGAGCAGTACTTC	CASSLWTSGGVYEQYF	TRBJ2-7	many	TRBD2	TRBV7-2
TGTGCCAGCAGCTGGGACAGCGCGAATGAGCAGTACTTC	CASSWDSANEQYF	TRBJ2-5	few	TRBD1	TRBV7-9